Listed below are T cell receptor beta chains from one sample, sequenced in a study of blood T cell repertoires in COVID-19. Libraries were prepared by immunoSEQ multiplex PCR; TCRdb keeps only in-frame clonotypes and omits some of them. The sample records about 250,000 clones, around nine tenths being singletons. The sequenced sample was peripheral blood. These receptors originate from a woman aged 60-75 years who had recovered from COVID-19. CDR3s include the opening cysteine and the closing phenylalanine or tryptophan. D genes are given only for firm matches. For some rows the clone size is stated as once, few or many, or as a class when expanded; others skip it.

abundance: -
d_gene: -
j_gene: TRBJ1-5
v_gene: TRBV9
CDR3nt: TGTGCCAGCAGCGTAACTAACAGGGAGCATAGCAATCAGCCCCAGCATTTT
CDR3aa: CASSVTNREHSNQPQHF

abundance: few
d_gene: -
j_gene: TRBJ1-6
v_gene: TRBV5-4
CDR3nt: TGTGCCAGCAGCTCAGACAGAGTCAATTCACCCCTCCACTTT
CDR3aa: CASSSDRVNSPLHF

abundance: -
d_gene: TRBD1
j_gene: TRBJ1-2
v_gene: TRBV3-1/TRBV3-2
CDR3nt: TGTGCCAGCAGCCAAAGGGGAGGACAGGGGTATCGCTACACCTTC
CDR3aa: CASSQRGGQGYRYTF

abundance: -
d_gene: -
j_gene: TRBJ2-3
v_gene: TRBV5-1
CDR3nt: TGCGCCAGCAGCTTTCAGGGGCTAGATACGCAGTATTTT
CDR3aa: CASSFQGLDTQYF

abundance: -
d_gene: TRBD1
j_gene: TRBJ1-5
v_gene: TRBV5-6
CDR3nt: TGTGCCAGCAGCTCCTGGGACAGAACGAATCAGCCCCAGCATTTT
CDR3aa: CASSSWDRTNQPQHF

abundance: -
d_gene: -
j_gene: TRBJ2-7
v_gene: TRBV3-1/TRBV3-2
CDR3nt: TGTGCCAGCAGCCAAGATTGGGGCCCCTACGAGCAGTACTTC
CDR3aa: CASSQDWGPYEQYF

abundance: -
d_gene: TRBD1
j_gene: TRBJ1-4
v_gene: TRBV10-3
CDR3nt: TGTGCCACCACAGAGCATTCAGGGGGTCTAACTAATGAAAAACTGTTTTTT
CDR3aa: CATTEHSGGLTNEKLFF

abundance: -
d_gene: -
j_gene: TRBJ1-4
v_gene: TRBV28
CDR3nt: TGTGCCAGCAGTCTTTCAGGTACCGCCTCTAATGAAAAACTGTTTTTT
CDR3aa: CASSLSGTASNEKLFF

abundance: -
d_gene: -
j_gene: TRBJ1-2
v_gene: TRBV19
CDR3nt: TGTGCCACCCGATCCCGGAACTATGGCTACACCTTC
CDR3aa: CATRSRNYGYTF

abundance: -
d_gene: -
j_gene: TRBJ1-2
v_gene: TRBV28
CDR3nt: TGTGCCAGCAGTTTATGGGTCCAGGGTCACGGCTACACCTTC
CDR3aa: CASSLWVQGHGYTF

abundance: -
d_gene: -
j_gene: TRBJ1-1
v_gene: TRBV4-1
CDR3nt: TGCGCCAGCAGCCTTAGGGGAGGGCCTGAAGCTTTCTTT
CDR3aa: CASSLRGGPEAFF

abundance: -
d_gene: -
j_gene: TRBJ1-1
v_gene: TRBV14
CDR3nt: TGTGCCAGCAGCCCCCGGACAGCTATGAACACTGAAGCTTTCTTT
CDR3aa: CASSPRTAMNTEAFF

abundance: -
d_gene: -
j_gene: TRBJ2-5
v_gene: TRBV7-2
CDR3nt: TGTGCCAGCAGCCCATACCGGGACATCTCGTACCAAGAGACCCAGTACTTC
CDR3aa: CASSPYRDISYQETQYF

abundance: -
d_gene: TRBD2
j_gene: TRBJ2-5
v_gene: TRBV5-4
CDR3nt: TGTGCCAGCAGCTTTGGACTAGCGGGGGAGACCCAGTACTTC
CDR3aa: CASSFGLAGETQYF

abundance: -
d_gene: -
j_gene: TRBJ2-3
v_gene: TRBV24-1
CDR3nt: TGTGCCACCAGTGATTCGACTAGAAACCAGATTACGCAGTATTTT
CDR3aa: CATSDSTRNQITQYF

abundance: -
d_gene: -
j_gene: TRBJ2-1
v_gene: TRBV29-1
CDR3nt: TGCAGCGTTGAAGATATGGTGGCAGGCTCCTACAATGAGCAGTTCTTC
CDR3aa: CSVEDMVAGSYNEQFF

abundance: -
d_gene: TRBD1
j_gene: TRBJ2-1
v_gene: TRBV5-1
CDR3nt: TGCGCCAGCAGGCTACAGGGGGTGGACAATGAGCAGTTCTTC
CDR3aa: CASRLQGVDNEQFF